This TCR beta chain originates from a study of CD8+ T cells in alopecia areata. Looking at the study overall: Oral tofacitinib (5 to 10 mg twice daily) was administered to treated patients. Tofacitinib ran for 6 to 18 months before 6 months off drug. Study outcomes and limitations: The study found higher clonality in lesional than normal scalp, especially in alopecia totalis/universalis.

The V end lost 0 bases, the J end lost 2 bases, and 2 bases lay between the germline ends. Germline V CDR1 and CDR2: GTSNPN, SVGIG (reference sequence). This CDR3 has 12 amino acids. Details on this clone: No antigen is known for it.

Peripheral blood samples and lesional scalp punch biopsies were obtained from alopecia areata patients. After isolation, RNA underwent reverse transcription to generate cDNA as the sequencing template. Sequencing used immunoSEQ multiplex PCR; TCRdb keeps in-frame clones, though not all of them. The sample includes about 130,000 clones, 45% to 65% of them seen just once. Material: CD4+ T cells sorted from blood, obtained at week 0. The chain links TRBV30 to TRBJ2-1; no clear D gene. This clonotype was obtained from a human donor with alopecia areata. CDR3 protein: CAWSVAYNEQFF. CDR3 sequence (DNA): TGTGCCTGGAGTGTAGCCTACAATGAGCAGTTCTTC.